These 21 T cell receptor beta chains originate from one sample sequenced in a study of OX40 agonist ivuxolimab in advanced cancers. Some clones are missing from TCRdb's copy, which holds only in-frame ones; the method was immunoSEQ multiplex PCR. The sample comprises tens of thousands of clones, over 75% of which are singletons, and about 0.51% rests with the top ten. The sample in question was CD4+ or CD8+ T cells sorted from blood, obtained in a trial of the OX40 agonist ivuxolimab. These receptors were obtained from an adult with an advanced solid tumor such as melanoma, head and neck, liver or kidney cancer.

This chain links TRBV19 with TRBJ2-1; no definite D call. Germline V gives CDR1 LNHDA, CDR2 SQIVND (reference sequence). The CDR3 has 11 residues. V was pared by 5 bases and J by 5 bases, with 4 bases between. DNA of the CDR3: TGTGCCAGTAGTCACGACAATGAGCAGTTCTTC. It codes for CASSHDNEQFF.

The chain joins TRBV11-3 to TRBJ2-3, with D possibly matching TRBD2 (6 bases). CDR3 length: 15 residues. V was trimmed by 3 bases and J by 0 bases, leaving 10 bases between them. Per the germline V gene, CDR1 is SGHNT and CDR2 is YENEEA. CDR3 in amino acids: CASSFRAGSTDTQYF. The CDR3, as DNA: TGTGCCAGCAGCTTTAGAGCGGGCAGCACAGATACGCAGTATTTT. Looking up the rest from reference TRBV11-3 and TRBJ2-3 gives the full variable domain: EAGVVQSPRYKIIEKKQPVAFWCNPISGHNTLYWYLQNLGQGPELLIRYENEEAVDDSQLPKDRFSAERLKGVDSTLKIQPAELGDSAVYLCASSFRAGSTDTQYFGPGTRLTVL.

This clone was counted only a few times. CDR3 DNA: TGTGCCAGCAGCCTACAGGAAGGGCCGTCCTACGAGCAGTACTTC. This encodes CASSLQEGPSYEQYF. V and J are TRBV7-6 and TRBJ2-7; TRBD1 might be the D (5 bases). Trimming left V 5 bases short and J 1 base short, with 15 bases between. This CDR3 contains 15 residues. The germline V gene has CDR1 SGHVS and CDR2 FNYEAQ.

The CDR3 DNA sequence: TGCGCCAGCAGCTTGGAACAGGGGACTGGAAACACCATATATTTT. Translated, it gives CASSLEQGTGNTIYF. The V gene is TRBV5-1, the J gene TRBJ1-3, with 7 bases aligning to TRBD1. Germline-derived CDR1 and CDR2 are SGHRS and YFSETQ. The CDR3 consists of 15 residues. Trimming removed 0 bases from V and 2 bases from J; junction bases left unmatched: 2. Using reference TRBV5-1 and TRBJ1-3 for the parts outside the CDR3, the full variable domain is KAGVTQTPRYLIKTRGQQVTLSCSPISGHRSVSWYQQTPGQGLQFLFEYFSETQRNKGNFPGRFSGRQFSNSRSEMNVSTLELGDSALYLCASSLEQGTGNTIYFGEGSWLTVV.

The V call is TRBV7-3, the J call TRBJ2-3; 10 nucleotides agree with TRBD1. Germline V CDR1 and CDR2: SGHTA, FQGTGA. V trimming: 5 bases; J trimming: 5 bases; junction bases outside the gene matches: 10. CDR3 length: 16 amino acids. The chain's CDR3 is CASSAIGTGVVDTQYF. In DNA, the CDR3 is TGTGCCAGCAGCGCAATCGGGACAGGGGTGGTAGATACGCAGTATTTT.

This chain links TRBV19 with TRBJ1-5; D remains ambiguous. Trimming pared 5 bases from V and 3 bases from J, leaving 14 bases between. This CDR3 has 15 amino acids. The V gene's germline CDR1 is LNHDA and CDR2 SQIVND (reference sequence). CDR3 in amino acids: CASSSSSEINQPQHF. The CDR3 nucleotides read TGTGCCAGTAGTTCCAGCTCGGAGATCAATCAGCCCCAGCATTTT.

The chain is built from TRBV7-2 and TRBJ2-5, with 9 bases aligning to TRBD2. This CDR3 has 17 residues. Germline V gene lookup returns CDR1 SGHTA and CDR2 FQGNSA. Trimming removed 4 bases from V and 4 bases from J; junction bases left unmatched: 13. Here the CDR3 DNA reads TGTGCCAGCAGCTCACAGCACGTAGCGGGAGCAGTAGAGACCCAGTACTTC. Residues: CASSSQHVAGAVETQYF.

In DNA form, the CDR3 reads TGTGCCAGTAAAGAAATCCCGGGTGGCAATCAGCCCCAGCATTTT. Translation gives CASKEIPGGNQPQHF. V usage is TRBV19 and J usage is TRBJ1-5; D ambiguous. The CDR3 is 15 amino acids. The germline V gene encodes CDR1 LNHDA and CDR2 SQIVND (reference sequence). V shed 7 bases and J shed 2 bases, with 15 bases lying between them.

This clone is a singleton in its sample. The chain recombines TRBV7-6 with TRBJ1-6; no firm D call. V was trimmed by 5 bases and J by 9 bases, leaving 20 bases between them. The CDR3 is 16 residues long. Per the germline V gene, CDR1 is SGHVS and CDR2 is FNYEAQ. This CDR3 reads CASSPRSTISRSPLHF. In DNA, the CDR3 is TGTGCCAGCAGCCCGAGAAGCACAATTAGTCGTTCACCCCTCCACTTT.

The V gene is TRBV5-1, the J gene TRBJ2-1; D gene ambiguous. Germline V gene sequence: CDR1 SGHRS, CDR2 YFSETQ. V shed 1 base and J shed 0 bases, with 8 bases lying between them. This CDR3 has 15 amino acids. CDR3 in amino acids: CASSLTGSSYNEQFF. The CDR3 DNA sequence: TGCGCCAGCAGCTTGACCGGAAGCTCCTACAATGAGCAGTTCTTC.

This clone was found once. The chain combines TRBV7-9 with TRBJ1-2; 7 nucleotides agree with TRBD1. Germline CDR1 reads SEHNR; CDR2 reads FQNEAQ (reference sequence). This CDR3 comprises 12 residues. Unmatched junction bases numbered 8, after V lost 5 bases and J lost 11 bases. The chain's CDR3 is CASSHPQGTYTF. The CDR3, as DNA: TGTGCCAGCAGCCACCCACAGGGGACATACACCTTC.

V is TRBV6-5 and J is TRBJ1-1, with TRBD1 as a possible D gene (6 bases). The germline CDR1 and CDR2 sequences are MNHEY and SVGAGI. The CDR3 sequence is 12 residues long. Trimming cost V 6 bases and J 7 bases, with 12 bases left between them. CDR3 nucleotide sequence: TGTGCCAGCAGCTTACAGGGCGGTGAAGCTTTCTTT. Its protein is CASSLQGGEAFF.

The rearrangement links TRBV20-1 to TRBJ1-2; D may be TRBD1 (5 bases). Trimming stripped 4 bases from V and 8 bases from J, with 11 bases between. CDR1 and CDR2 (germline): DFQATT, SNEGSKA (reference sequence). This CDR3 has 11 amino acids. The CDR3 bases are TGCAGTGCTATTAGGGGAAGCGGCTACACCTTC. This encodes CSAIRGSGYTF.

The chain couples TRBV7-3 to TRBJ2-5; TRBD1 might be the D (5 bases). V dropped 2 bases and J dropped 5 bases, with 15 bases sitting between them. The V gene's germline CDR1 is SGHTA and CDR2 FQGTGA. The CDR3 has 15 residues. The DNA of the CDR3 is TGTGCCAGCAGCTTACCAGGGTTATATAGGGAGACCCAGTACTTC. It translates to CASSLPGLYRETQYF.

The chain recombines TRBV4-2 with TRBJ1-1; D is unresolved. Between the trimmed V and J ends, which lost 1 base and 0 bases, there was a span of 6 bases. Germline CDR1 and CDR2: LGHNA and YNFKEQ. The CDR3 extends over 14 amino acids. The CDR3 nucleotides are TGTGCCAGCAGCCAAGTTGGTATGAACACTGAAGCTTTCTTT. Its protein product is CASSQVGMNTEAFF.

The chain employs TRBV27 and TRBJ2-3; D perhaps matches TRBD1 (5 bases). The V end lost 9 bases, the J end lost 2 bases, and 12 bases lay between the germline ends. CDR3 size: 13 residues. In germline, CDR1 is MNHEY, CDR2 SMNVEV (reference sequence). The CDR3 is CARPGIATDTQYF. The CDR3 DNA reads TGTGCCAGACCAGGGATAGCCACAGATACGCAGTATTTT.

The V gene is TRBV5-1, the J gene TRBJ1-2, with D possibly TRBD1 on 6 matching bases. The V end was cut by 0 bases, the J end by 6 bases, with 12 bases between. The CDR3 is made up of 14 amino acids. In germline, CDR1 is SGHRS, CDR2 YFSETQ. CDR3 DNA: TGCGCCAGCAGCTTGGCCCAGGGGTCGGATGGCTACACCTTC. This gives the protein CASSLAQGSDGYTF.

This clone ranks as medium-sized (0.01 to 0.1%). V usage is TRBV10-3 and J usage is TRBJ1-5; D gene ambiguous. Germline CDR1 reads ENHRY; CDR2 reads SYGVKD. The CDR3 sequence is 13 residues long. Here the CDR3 reads CAVRTMTNQPQHF. CDR3 DNA: TGTGCGGTCCGAACGATGACCAATCAGCCCCAGCATTTT.

J is TRBJ2-5 and V is TRBV6-6, with 8 bases aligning to TRBD2. Trimming cost V 2 bases and J 6 bases; bases outside gene matches: 5. Germline V gene data show CDR1 as MNHNY and CDR2 as SVGAGI (reference sequence). The CDR3 covers 14 residues. The CDR3 loop is CASSYGAGVKTQYF. The DNA for the CDR3 is TGTGCCAGCAGTTACGGAGCGGGAGTGAAGACCCAGTACTTC.

This clone has a single count. This chain joins TRBV7-2 and TRBJ2-3; D is possibly TRBD2 (6 bases). V was clipped by 5 bases and J by 2 bases, with 11 bases between them. Germline lookup yields CDR1 SGHTA and CDR2 FQGNSA. The CDR3 contains 14 residues. The CDR3 protein is CASSPGLHTDTQYF. CDR3 sequence (DNA): TGTGCCAGCAGCCCGGGACTTCACACAGATACGCAGTATTTT.

The V gene is TRBV6-6, the J gene TRBJ2-2; D is possibly TRBD2 (6 bases). This CDR3 is 13 amino acids long. Trimming left V 5 bases short and J 6 bases short, with 10 bases between. Per the germline V gene, CDR1 is MNHNY and CDR2 is SVGAGI (reference sequence). The CDR3 coding sequence is TGTGCCAGCAGTGCGGGGTGGGCCGGGGAGCTGTTTTTT. Translating gives CASSAGWAGELFF.